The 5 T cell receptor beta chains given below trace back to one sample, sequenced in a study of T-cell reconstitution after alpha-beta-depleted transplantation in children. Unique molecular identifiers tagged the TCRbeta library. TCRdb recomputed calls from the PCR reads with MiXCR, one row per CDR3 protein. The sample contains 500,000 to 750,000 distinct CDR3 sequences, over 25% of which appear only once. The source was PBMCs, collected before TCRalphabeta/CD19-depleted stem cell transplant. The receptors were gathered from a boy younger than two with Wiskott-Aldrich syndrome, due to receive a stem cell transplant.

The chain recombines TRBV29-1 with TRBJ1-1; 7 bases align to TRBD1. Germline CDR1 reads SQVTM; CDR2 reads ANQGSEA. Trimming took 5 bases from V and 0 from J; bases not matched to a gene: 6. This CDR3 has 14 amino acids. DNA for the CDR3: TGCAGCGTTACCAACAGGGGAGTGAACACTGAAGCTTTCTTT. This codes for CSVTNRGVNTEAFF.

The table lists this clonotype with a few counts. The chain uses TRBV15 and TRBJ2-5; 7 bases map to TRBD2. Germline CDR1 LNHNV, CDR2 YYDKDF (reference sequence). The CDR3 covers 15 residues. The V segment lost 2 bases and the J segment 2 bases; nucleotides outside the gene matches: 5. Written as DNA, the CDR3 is TGTGCCACCAGCAGATATCTACTAGCGCAAGAGACCCAGTACTTC. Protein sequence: CATSRYLLAQETQYF.

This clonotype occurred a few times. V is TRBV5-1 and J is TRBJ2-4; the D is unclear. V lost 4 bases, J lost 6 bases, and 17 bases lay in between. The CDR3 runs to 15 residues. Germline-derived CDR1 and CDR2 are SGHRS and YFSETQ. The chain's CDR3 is CASSLVEAGVNIQYF. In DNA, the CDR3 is TGCGCCAGCAGCCTCGTTGAGGCTGGTGTAAACATTCAGTACTTC.

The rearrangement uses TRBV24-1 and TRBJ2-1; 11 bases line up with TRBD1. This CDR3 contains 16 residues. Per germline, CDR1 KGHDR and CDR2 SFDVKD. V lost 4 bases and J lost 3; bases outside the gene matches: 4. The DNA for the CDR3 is TGTGCCACCAGTGACCCCGGGACAGGGGGCTACAATGAGCAGTTCTTC. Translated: CATSDPGTGGYNEQFF.

The CDR3 coding sequence is TGTGCCAGCAGTCCTAGACAGGGACTCACAGATACGCAGTATTTT. It translates to CASSPRQGLTDTQYF. The rearrangement links TRBV28 to TRBJ2-3; weak D call: TRBD1 (7 bases). The CDR3 length is 15 residues. CDR1 is MDHEN, CDR2 SYDVKM, per germline. V was pared by 5 bases and J by 2 bases, with 14 bases between.